The text below deals with one TCR beta chain. The antigen remains undetermined. These data come from a study of cytomegalovirus exposure and HLA in healthy donors. General observations from the study: About 87% or about 30% of the time was how often most TCR beta V segments were productive, according to an earlier analysis. Per a later analysis, 18,000 or so TCR beta sequences showed association with HLA alleles at 0.05 false discovery rate. Accounts indicate the classifier identified cytomegalovirus status with strong specificity and sensitivity.

PCR primers comprised 60 Vbeta and 13 Jbeta primers. Produced via immunoSEQ multiplex PCR; TCRdb's table is partial and in-frame only. Of about 180,000 clones in the sample, 65% to 90% were seen once. Deletions cut 4 bases from V and 0 bases from J, with 17 bases between. This CDR3 has 16 residues. Germline CDR1 SGHRS, CDR2 YFSETQ. The sequenced sample consisted of PBMCs. The TCR was taken from a girl aged 2 to 10 in good health and CMV-seropositive. The chain has TRBV5-1 and TRBJ2-7; maybe TRBD2 (5 bases). The CDR3 DNA reads as TGCGCCAGCAGCCCCAACGGACTTAGGAGCTCCTACGAGCAGTACGTC. Translated: CASSPNGLRSSYEQYV.